This TCR beta chain was found in a study of blood T cell repertoires in COVID-19. Turning to the study itself: The United States, Italy and Spain were the sources of the acute and convalescent COVID-19 samples. PBMCs, B-cell-depleted T cells, or T cells were the source of the cDNA or gDNA that made up the material.

Germline V gives CDR1 SGHAT, CDR2 FQNNGV. After removal of 6 bases from V and 2 bases from J, the junction contained 9 bases not matched to a gene. The CDR3 runs 16 residues. Study processing details: Estimated nucleated cell counts came from reference gene primer amplification. The data were produced by immunoSEQ multiplex PCR, yet TCRdb's version contains in-frame clones alone and is incomplete. For V, J and clone size, that table is used; D and trimming come from the DNA. Of some 120,000 clones in the sample, around 88% were seen once. The source of this sequence is a woman aged 45-65 years who had recovered from COVID-19. Sample: peripheral blood. The rearrangement links TRBV11-2 to TRBJ1-1; 10 positions agree with TRBD1. CDR3 nucleotides: TGTGCCAGCAGACCAGATCGGACAGGGGGTAACACTGAAGCTTTCTTT. Protein sequence: CASRPDRTGGNTEAFF.